This T cell receptor (beta chain) is from a study of cytomegalovirus exposure and HLA in healthy donors. About this clone itself: Its antigen is not known.

Study-wide points: Owing to their indistinguishability, certain V segments, notably TRBV6-2 and TRBV6-3, were excluded. Beyond CMV serostatus, there was no information to go on about immune exposure.

The study ran its PCR with 60 Vbeta and 13 Jbeta primers. The assay was immunoSEQ multiplex PCR, and TCRdb's table has in-frame clones only and misses some. The sample includes under 200,000 clones, around 75% of them seen just once. Deletions cut 6 bases from V and 2 bases from J, with 24 bases between. The CDR3 has 18 amino acids. Germline V CDR1 and CDR2: MNHEY, SMNVEV (reference sequence). The chain has TRBV27 and TRBJ2-3, with a weak D call TRBD2 (6 bases). This TCR was sampled from a female donor in good health and CMV-seronegative. Sequenced input: PBMCs. The CDR3 loop reads CASSFFPQHSGPTDTQYF. CDR3 in DNA: TGTGCCAGCAGCTTTTTCCCCCAACATAGCGGACCCACAGATACGCAGTATTTT.